One sample yielded the 24 T cell receptor beta chains listed below, sequenced in a study of T-cell memory formation after mild COVID-19. A single record per CDR3 protein comes from TCRdb applying MiXCR to the 5' RACE reads. Found here are around 250,000 distinct CDR3 sequences, 15% to 20% of them singletons; the top ten hold roughly 25%. The sequencing sample was made of PBMCs or a T cell subset sorted from them (not recorded which). The receptors were sampled from a man between 18 and 29 years old who had mild COVID-19 (a few samples of this study predate the infection). Cell type and time point are not known.

The chain recombines TRBV28 with TRBJ2-1; 9 nucleotides agree with TRBD2. CDR1 and CDR2 from the germline V gene are MDHEN and SYDVKM. CDR3 length equals 15 residues. The junction had 6 bases not matched to a gene; V was cut back by 3 bases and J by 6 bases. DNA for the CDR3: TGTGCCAGCAGTTTTTTCCTAGCGGGGATCAATGAGCAGTTCTTC. Its protein product is CASSFFLAGINEQFF.

The genes are TRBV7-8 and TRBJ2-3; tentative D call: TRBD2 (6 bases). Germline CDR1 and CDR2: SGHVS and FQNEAQ. V lost 8 bases, J lost 0 bases, and 12 bases lay in between. CDR3 length: 14 amino acids. In DNA, the CDR3 is TGTGCCAGCGCCCCGGGACTTAGCACAGATACGCAGTATTTT. This sequence encodes CASAPGLSTDTQYF.

This rearrangement joins TRBV24-1 to TRBJ2-1; D is perhaps TRBD1 (6 bases). Per germline, CDR1 KGHDR and CDR2 SFDVKD. CDR3 size: 13 residues. Trimming left V 5 bases short and J 6 bases short, with 10 bases between. DNA of the CDR3: TGTGCCACCAGTGCTCAAGGGGGCAATGAGCAGTTCTTC. It yields the protein CATSAQGGNEQFF.

This clonotype was seen more than once but under ten times. The chain is built from TRBV5-1 and TRBJ2-3; 7 bases are a match to TRBD2. J lost 2 bases, V lost 4 bases, and 13 bases had no gene match. This CDR3 has 17 residues. CDR1 and CDR2 (germline): SGHRS, YFSETQ. CDR3 sequence: CASSPQLSGELTDTQYF. The CDR3 DNA reads as TGCGCCAGCAGCCCCCAGCTGAGCGGGGAACTCACAGATACGCAGTATTTT.

This clonotype was recorded at least ten times. This rearrangement joins TRBV5-1 to TRBJ1-6; D is perhaps TRBD1 (6 bases). The CDR3 loop spans 14 amino acids. V lost 4 bases and J lost 5, with 10 bases in between. In germline, CDR1 is SGHRS, CDR2 YFSETQ. The CDR3 sequence: CASSNQGHNSPLHF. The CDR3 nucleotides read TGCGCCAGCAGCAATCAGGGGCATAATTCACCCCTCCACTTT.

The chain employs TRBV7-2 and TRBJ2-4; D unresolved. V dropped 3 bases and J dropped 8 bases, with 11 bases sitting between them. The CDR3 runs 13 residues. CDR1 and CDR2 from the germline V gene are SGHTA and FQGNSA. The CDR3 DNA follows: TGTGCCAGCAGCTTGGTGCGCGCGGACATTCAGTACTTC. Translation gives CASSLVRADIQYF.

The gene calls are TRBV5-1 and TRBJ1-1; the D gene is possibly TRBD1 (5 bases). Between the trimmed V and J ends, which lost 0 bases and 11 bases, there was a span of 14 bases. Germline lookup yields CDR1 SGHRS and CDR2 YFSETQ. The CDR3 has 13 amino acids. CDR3 amino acids: CASSLGVTREAFF. The DNA for the CDR3 is TGCGCCAGCAGCTTGGGGGTCACCAGGGAGGCTTTCTTT.

This clonotype was detected only a few times. The chain carries TRBV7-9 and TRBJ2-3, with 9 bases fitting TRBD1. Germline CDR1 is SEHNR and CDR2 is FQNEAQ (reference sequence). The CDR3 runs to 17 residues. V shed 0 bases and J 0 bases; nucleotides not matched to a gene: 4. CDR3: CASSLASGQGSTDTQYF. DNA of the CDR3: TGTGCCAGCAGCTTAGCCTCGGGACAGGGTAGCACAGATACGCAGTATTTT.

The V and J genes are TRBV5-1 and TRBJ2-7, with TRBD2 matching over 13 bases. The CDR3 contains 16 residues. Germline values: CDR1 SGHRS, CDR2 YFSETQ. The trim removed 4 bases at V and 1 base at J, leaving 5 bases unmatched. CDR3 sequence reads: CASSVGLAGVSYEQYF. The CDR3, as DNA: TGCGCCAGCAGCGTAGGACTAGCGGGAGTATCCTACGAGCAGTACTTC.

This rearrangement joins TRBV4-1 to TRBJ2-7; D tentatively fits TRBD1 or TRBD2 (6 bases each). The CDR3 extends over 18 amino acids. CDR1 and CDR2 (germline): MGHRA, YSYEKL. V lost 0 bases, J lost 4 bases, and 22 bases lay in between. CDR3 protein: CASSQDPGAGEMGYEQYV. In DNA, the CDR3 is TGCGCCAGCAGCCAAGACCCGGGGGCAGGGGAGATGGGGTACGAGCAGTACGTC.

This clonotype was counted only a few times. This chain joins TRBV6-2 or TRBV6-3 and TRBJ1-1; 7 bases fit TRBD1. Germline values: CDR1 MNHEY, CDR2 SVGEGT. The CDR3 has 16 amino acids. The trim removed 8 bases at V and 0 bases at J, leaving 12 bases unmatched. CDR3 amino acids: CASHERGRYMNTEAFF. CDR3 bases: TGTGCCAGCCACGAGAGGGGGCGATACATGAACACTGAAGCTTTCTTT.

The genes are TRBV4-1 and TRBJ1-3; possible D gene TRBD1, 5 bases. The V and J ends lost 3 bases and 0 bases respectively, with 18 bases between them. CDR3 length: 18 residues. Germline V gives CDR1 MGHRA, CDR2 YSYEKL. DNA of the CDR3: TGCGCCAGCAGCCAGGATGAAGCAGGGACCTACTCTGGAAACACCATATATTTT. It codes for CASSQDEAGTYSGNTIYF.

In its sample, this clonotype was seen many times. The chain employs TRBV7-9 and TRBJ1-5; TRBD1 might be the D (6 bases). This CDR3 has 14 amino acids. CDR1 and CDR2 from the germline V gene are SEHNR and FQNEAQ (reference sequence). The germline V and J ends were trimmed by 2 bases and 5 bases, with 10 bases remaining between them. The DNA for the CDR3 is TGTGCCAGCAGCTTATTGGGGGCTGATCAGCCCCAGCATTTT. Translating it yields CASSLLGADQPQHF.

The chain joins TRBV18 to TRBJ2-5; D not resolved. V gave up 2 bases and J gave up 7 bases, with 8 bases separating them. CDR1 and CDR2 from the germline V gene are KGHSH and LQKENI. The length of the CDR3 is 12 residues. The DNA for the CDR3 is TGTGCCAGCTCACCAACGAAGGGGACCCAGTACTTC. Its protein is CASSPTKGTQYF.

The V call is TRBV7-9, the J call TRBJ2-5; possibly TRBD1 for D (6 bases). The germline V gene has CDR1 SEHNR and CDR2 FQNEAQ (reference sequence). V gave up 5 bases and J gave up 5 bases, with 15 bases separating them. This CDR3 spans 14 amino acids. DNA for the CDR3: TGTGCCAGCAGCCGATCAGGGGCCGGGGAGACCCAGTACTTC. It is translated as CASSRSGAGETQYF. The full variable domain, completed using reference TRBV7-9 and TRBJ2-5, is DTGVSQNPRHKITKRGQNVTFRCDPISEHNRLYWYRQTLGQGPEFLTYFQNEAQLEKSRLLSDRFSAERPKGSFSTLEIQRTEQGDSAMYLCASSRSGAGETQYFGPGTRLLVL.

This clonotype was seen a handful of times. The CDR3 coding sequence is TGCAGTGTCGACGGCCGCTCCTGGGGCAATGAGCAGTTCTTC. It codes for CSVDGRSWGNEQFF. V and J are TRBV20-1 and TRBJ2-1; D gene uncertain. Per germline, CDR1 DFQATT and CDR2 SNEGSKA (reference sequence). The length of the CDR3 is 14 residues. V was cut by 7 bases and J by 6 bases, with 19 bases left in between.

This clonotype was seen many times. The chain couples TRBV4-3 to TRBJ1-3, with unresolved D. V shed 1 base and J shed 5 bases, with 18 bases lying between them. Germline values: CDR1 LGHNA, CDR2 YSLEER. The CDR3 sequence is 17 residues long. The CDR3 DNA sequence: TGCGCCAGCAGCCAAGCTTCATCCCCAGTTCCCCGAAACACCATATATTTT. Translated: CASSQASSPVPRNTIYF.

This clonotype was seen a handful of times. The chain has TRBV6-2 or TRBV6-3 and TRBJ2-3; TRBD2 matches at 7 bases. Unmatched junction bases numbered 8, after V lost 5 bases and J lost 3 bases. Germline V gives CDR1 MNHEY, CDR2 SVGEGT. The CDR3 runs to 15 residues. Here the CDR3 reads CASSPTSSRTDTQYF. In nucleotides, the CDR3 is TGTGCCAGCAGTCCGACTAGCTCGAGGACAGATACGCAGTATTTT.

This clonotype was picked up a small number of times. This rearrangement joins TRBV29-1 to TRBJ2-3, with 9 bases matching TRBD2. The CDR3 contains 15 residues. The trim removed 3 bases at V and 6 bases at J, leaving 10 bases unmatched. From germline, CDR1 is SQVTM and CDR2 ANQGSEA. CDR3 loop: CSVDGSSGDRDTQYF. CDR3 nucleotide sequence: TGCAGCGTTGACGGGTCTAGCGGGGATCGGGATACGCAGTATTTT.

This clonotype was counted at least ten times. This rearrangement joins TRBV7-2 to TRBJ2-3, with 11 bases that match TRBD2. Trimming took 10 bases from V and 6 from J; bases not matched to a gene: 6. CDR3 size: 13 residues. CDR1 and CDR2 from the germline V gene are SGHTA and FQGNSA. CDR3 region: CANSGGAGDTQYF. The CDR3 DNA is TGTGCCAATAGCGGGGGGGCTGGGGATACGCAGTATTTT.

This clonotype was observed many times. V gene TRBV5-1 combines with J gene TRBJ2-3, with 8 nucleotides matching TRBD1. Germline CDR1 SGHRS, CDR2 YFSETQ. This CDR3 spans 16 amino acids. J gave up 0 bases and V 5 bases, and 8 bases lay outside the gene matches. The CDR3 spells CASSSRTGPSTDTQYF. CDR3 DNA sequence: TGCGCCAGCAGTTCCCGGACAGGGCCTAGCACAGATACGCAGTATTTT.

This clonotype was observed a handful of times. This chain links TRBV5-6 with TRBJ1-2; D is ambiguous. The CDR3 totals 14 residues. Germline V lookup: CDR1 SGHDT, CDR2 YYEEEE. Trimming took 4 bases from V and 4 from J, leaving 14 bases between them. CDR3 protein: CASSILEQIYGYTF. The CDR3 coding sequence is TGTGCCAGCAGCATCCTAGAACAGATCTATGGCTACACCTTC.

This rearrangement joins TRBV5-6 to TRBJ2-7; maybe TRBD1 (6 bases). This CDR3 is built from 13 residues. Trimming took 4 bases from V and 5 from J, leaving 13 bases between them. The germline CDR1 and CDR2 sequences are SGHDT and YYEEEE. The CDR3 sequence is CASSRRGSHEQYV. CDR3 coding DNA: TGTGCCAGCAGCCGTAGGGGGAGCCACGAGCAGTACGTC.

This clonotype came up a few times. The chain employs TRBV5-1 and TRBJ2-3; weak D call: TRBD2 (5 bases). CDR3 length equals 14 residues. V was trimmed by 2 bases and J by 1 base, leaving 8 bases between them. Germline-derived CDR1 and CDR2 are SGHRS and YFSETQ. In DNA, the CDR3 is TGCGCCAGCAGCTTTGATAGCGGCACAGATACGCAGTATTTT. Encoded protein: CASSFDSGTDTQYF.